Listed here are 3 T cell receptor beta chains from one sample, sequenced in a study of T cell repertoires in cytomegalovirus infection. These TCRs are of unknown antigen specificity. TCRdb reanalysed the reads using MiXCR and keeps one entry per CDR3 protein. The table records just under 500,000 distinct CDR3 sequences, 30% to 40% of them present only once. Source: cultured PBMCs, taken from culture after CMV antigen stimulation. Every receptor here comes from a human donor in good health (CMV status not recorded). Some clones in this sample may be carry-over from other donors' samples.

The gene calls are TRBV12-3 or TRBV12-4 and TRBJ2-3, with 7 bases lining up with TRBD2. The CDR3 is made up of 17 amino acids. Unmatched junction bases numbered 14, after V lost 5 bases and J lost 3 bases. Written as DNA, the CDR3 is TGTGCCAGCAGTATATCATCCTGGGAGGGCGAGACAGATACGCAGTATTTT. Its translation is CASSISSWEGETDTQYF.

The rearrangement links TRBV6-5 to TRBJ2-3, with 9 bases aligning to TRBD2. The V and J ends lost 2 bases and 4 bases, in that order; junction bases with no gene match: 1. The CDR3 contains 14 residues. In germline, CDR1 is MNHEY, CDR2 SVGAGI. The DNA for the CDR3 is TGTGCCAGCAGTTACCAGCGGGAGGCAGATACGCAGTATTTT. Its protein is CASSYQREADTQYF.

The gene calls are TRBV9 and TRBJ2-5; 8 nucleotides align to TRBD2. V trimming: 1 base; J trimming: 4 bases; junction bases outside the gene matches: 6. Germline lookup yields CDR1 SGDLS and CDR2 YYNGEE. This CDR3 has 15 residues. CDR3 sequence reads: CASSVIGRARETQYF. CDR3 nucleotides: TGTGCCAGCAGCGTAATCGGGAGGGCCAGAGAGACCCAGTACTTC.